This TCR beta chain was obtained from a study of shared clonotypes between healthy human individuals. Study-level points and caveats: Sampling was confined to blood; repertoires within tissues likely differ.

As to this clone: Antigen unknown.

Germline V gene data show CDR1 as SQVTM and CDR2 as ANQGSEA. J gave up 8 bases and V 1 base, and 10 bases lay outside the gene matches. This CDR3 has 17 residues. It was across several immunoSEQ plates that each subset's genomic DNA was evenly split. Produced via immunoSEQ multiplex PCR; TCRdb's table is partial and in-frame only. There are a few hundred thousand clones in the sample; roughly four fifths occur only once, and around 12% lies in the top ten. None of the donors, who were healthy HIV-negative adults, had recently had acute infections or vaccinations. Extraction of genomic DNA in unsorted samples used approximately 94 million PBMCs.

V gene TRBV29-1 combines with J gene TRBJ2-1, with TRBD2 identical over 14 bases. The clonotype was recovered from a woman in her forties in good health. Some clones in this sample may be carry-over from other donors' samples. Sequenced sample: PBMCs. The CDR3 DNA reads TGCAGCGTTGAAGGACTAGCGGGAGGGCCGAGGGTGGATGAGCAGTTCTTC. This encodes CSVEGLAGGPRVDEQFF.